The clone carrying this T cell receptor (beta chain) was detected only a few times. Its antigen is still unknown. The CDR3 is made up of 16 amino acids. The germline CDR1 and CDR2 sequences are MDHEN and SYDVKM. V dropped 5 bases and J dropped 3; count of bases not matched to a gene: 4. The sample originates from a study of CD8 T cells in ankylosing spondylitis. MiXCR, applied by TCRdb to the 5' RACE reads, yields one record per CDR3 protein. Among a few hundred thousand distinct CDR3 sequences listed, around 20% were seen once. Study-level points and caveats: Typical of ankylosing spondylitis blood, it appeared, was a TCR beta motif of eight highly homologous variants.

The sequenced sample was blood, either unsorted or a sorted T cell fraction (not recorded which). This sequence joins TRBV28 and TRBJ2-1; 13 positions match TRBD2. The TCR was taken from a male donor with ankylosing spondylitis. DNA for the CDR3: TGTGCCAGCAGTCCAGGGACTAGCGGGATCTACAATGAGCAGTTCTTC. It specifies CASSPGTSGIYNEQFF.